Described below is a single T cell receptor (beta chain) sequence and its context. What it binds is unknown. Trimming removed 7 bases from V and 4 bases from J; junction bases left unmatched: 9. Germline CDR1 LNHDA, CDR2 SQIVND (reference sequence). This CDR3 is built from 16 residues. These data are taken from a study of radiation and T cells in renal cell carcinoma. Study results and limitations: In nephrectomy-only tumors, top 100 clonotypes averaged roughly 43%, versus 54% irradiated. Compared with controls, irradiated tumors had more, larger dominant CDR3 motifs. In blood, top tumor clones expanded by 2 weeks, shrinking by 4.

Here immunoSEQ multiplex PCR was the method, and the copy in TCRdb shows in-frame clones only, minus some. The top ten clones hold roughly 17% of a sample with almost 9,500 clones, approximately 62% of them seen once. As to treatment: 15 Gy SBRT to primary tumor, nephrectomy 4 weeks later. Nephrectomy followed 15 Gy stereotactic body radiation by 4 weeks. The sequence derives from a woman aged 45-65 years with renal cell carcinoma. Sequencing used tumor tissue, obtained from a patient whose treatment included radiotherapy and nephrectomy. The chain carries TRBV19 and TRBJ2-6; 8 bases are shared with TRBD1. The CDR3 sequence is CASIGRGRAGANVLTF. The CDR3 DNA follows: TGTGCCAGTATCGGCAGGGGGCGAGCAGGGGCCAACGTCCTGACTTTC.